The next 28 T cell receptor beta chains were all read from a single sample in a study of OX40 agonist ivuxolimab in advanced cancers. The repertoire was sequenced with immunoSEQ multiplex PCR; TCRdb's copy has only in-frame clones and lacks some. The repertoire consists of 80,000 to 85,000 clones, with under 90% occurring once and the leading ten covering 6% to 8%. Here the sequenced sample was CD4+ or CD8+ T cells sorted from blood, taken in a trial of the OX40 agonist ivuxolimab. These receptors originate from an adult with an advanced solid tumor such as melanoma, head and neck, liver or kidney cancer.

This clone was detected only a few times. The chain is built from TRBV7-6 and TRBJ1-2; 7 bases fit TRBD1. This CDR3 has 13 amino acids. V dropped 2 bases and J dropped 3; count of bases not matched to a gene: 0. From germline, CDR1 is SGHVS and CDR2 FNYEAQ. DNA of the CDR3: TGTGCCAGCAGCTTACAGGGGGACTATGGCTACACCTTC. This gives the protein CASSLQGDYGYTF.

The CDR3 DNA sequence: TGTGCCAGCAGCTTATCCTACAGGGGATTATATGGCTACACCTTC. Translation gives CASSLSYRGLYGYTF. The rearrangement links TRBV7-2 to TRBJ1-2, with 7 positions matching TRBD1. Germline trimming cut 2 bases from V and 5 bases from J; bases unmatched to any gene: 8. Germline-derived CDR1 and CDR2 are SGHTA and FQGNSA. The CDR3 sequence is 15 residues long.

This chain uses TRBV7-9 with TRBJ2-3; 8 nucleotides match TRBD1. The V gene's germline CDR1 is SEHNR and CDR2 FQNEAQ (reference sequence). V lost 4 bases to trimming and J lost 5 bases; unmatched junction nucleotides: 5. The CDR3 sequence is 14 residues long. CDR3 sequence (DNA): TGTGCCAGCAGCTACGGGACAGGCCAAGATACGCAGTATTTT. Encoded protein: CASSYGTGQDTQYF.

V gene TRBV28 combines with J gene TRBJ1-1; D not resolved. Germline CDR1 MDHEN, CDR2 SYDVKM. Trimming stripped 3 bases from V and 4 bases from J, with 12 bases between. CDR3 size: 14 residues. The CDR3 DNA reads TGTGCCAGCAGTTTGAATTGGGATGCCACTGAAGCTTTCTTT. Translated, it gives CASSLNWDATEAFF.

The chain combines TRBV5-1 with TRBJ1-5; 9 nucleotides agree with TRBD1. The CDR3 contains 14 residues. J was trimmed by 5 bases and V by 7 bases; bases with no gene match: 7. The germline V gene has CDR1 SGHRS and CDR2 YFSETQ. The CDR3, as DNA: TGCGCCAGCTCTCCGGGACAGGGTTATCAGCCCCAGCATTTT. Protein product: CASSPGQGYQPQHF.

The CDR3 nucleotides read TGTGCCAGCAGCCTTGGGGGCGTTCTCTGGGGCTACACCTTC. Translation gives CASSLGGVLWGYTF. The chain links TRBV28 to TRBJ1-2; D possibly corresponds to TRBD1 (6 bases). The CDR3 is made up of 14 amino acids. Germline V gene sequence: CDR1 MDHEN, CDR2 SYDVKM. Trimming cost V 6 bases and J 8 bases, with 19 bases left between them.

The chain recombines TRBV2 with TRBJ2-2; 11 bases are a match to TRBD2. The CDR3 has 18 residues. J gave up 2 bases and V 2 bases, and 7 bases lay outside the gene matches. Germline V gene data show CDR1 as SNHLY and CDR2 as FYNNEI. This CDR3 is CASSESPSGGINTGELFF. In nucleotides, the CDR3 is TGTGCCAGCAGTGAAAGTCCTAGCGGGGGGATTAACACCGGGGAGCTGTTTTTT.

This clone has a single count. The chain employs TRBV5-5 and TRBJ1-2; perhaps TRBD1 as D (5 bases). This CDR3 spans 14 amino acids. Trimming stripped 2 bases from V and 2 bases from J, with 10 bases between. Germline V gene data show CDR1 as SGHKS and CDR2 as YYEKEE (reference sequence). The CDR3 nucleotides are TGTGCCAGCAGCTTATCACGGGGCAACTATGGCTACACCTTC. Its protein product is CASSLSRGNYGYTF. The complete variable domain, with remaining parts taken from reference TRBV5-5 and TRBJ1-2, reads DAGVTQSPTHLIKTRGQQVTLRCSPISGHKSVSWYQQVLGQGPQFIFQYYEKEERGRGNFPDRFSARQFPNYSSELNVNALLLGDSALYLCASSLSRGNYGYTFGSGTRLTVV.

The chain combines TRBV4-1 with TRBJ2-2; tentative D call: TRBD1 (6 bases). This CDR3 contains 15 residues. Germline CDR1 MGHRA, CDR2 YSYEKL. V shed 0 bases and J shed 1 base, with 6 bases lying between them. The CDR3 sequence: CASSQEDRNTGELFF. The CDR3 DNA follows: TGCGCCAGCAGCCAAGAGGACAGGAACACCGGGGAGCTGTTTTTT.

CDR3 residues: CASALAGGSYEQFF. Written as DNA, the CDR3 is TGTGCCAGCGCTCTAGCGGGAGGGTCCTATGAGCAGTTCTTC. The genes are TRBV9 and TRBJ2-1, with 12 bases lining up with TRBD2. The CDR3 sequence is 14 residues long. The V gene's germline CDR1 is SGDLS and CDR2 YYNGEE. V was clipped by 7 bases and J by 8 bases; unmatched bases: 7.

In this sample, this clone turned up a few times. The V and J genes are TRBV28 and TRBJ2-4; 7 bases are shared with TRBD1. V lost 5 bases to trimming and J lost 4 bases; unmatched junction nucleotides: 5. Germline V gene lookup returns CDR1 MDHEN and CDR2 SYDVKM. The CDR3 consists of 14 residues. CDR3 in DNA: TGTGCCAGCAGTACCGGGACAGCTAAAAACATTCAGTACTTC. This gives the protein CASSTGTAKNIQYF.

This sequence joins TRBV7-8 and TRBJ2-3, with 7 positions matching TRBD2. The V segment lost 2 bases and the J segment 4 bases; nucleotides outside the gene matches: 18. This CDR3 has 19 residues. CDR1 SGHVS and CDR2 FQNEAQ come from the germline V gene. The CDR3 DNA reads as TGTGCCAGCAGCTTAAGGATGGCGGGAGTGGGCAGGGCACCAGATACGCAGTATTTT. This encodes CASSLRMAGVGRAPDTQYF. The variable domain in full, completed from reference TRBV7-8 and TRBJ2-3, reads GAGVSQSPRYKVAKRGQDVALRCDPISGHVSLFWYQQALGQGPEFLTYFQNEAQLDKSGLPSDRFFAERPEGSVSTLKIQRTQQEDSAVYLCASSLRMAGVGRAPDTQYFGPGTRLTVL.

The chain carries TRBV25-1 and TRBJ2-5; 9 bases are shared with TRBD2. Unmatched junction bases numbered 12, after V lost 2 bases and J lost 5 bases. Germline V gene data show CDR1 as MGHDK and CDR2 as SYGVNS. CDR3 length equals 17 residues. CDR3 nucleotide sequence: TGTGCCAGCAGTGAACTCAAGGGAAGCGGGGGGCGCGAGACCCAGTACTTC. Encoded protein: CASSELKGSGGRETQYF.

V and J are TRBV19 and TRBJ1-5; D remains unclear. Per the germline V gene, CDR1 is LNHDA and CDR2 is SQIVND (reference sequence). Between the trimmed V and J ends, which lost 1 base and 3 bases, there was a span of 10 bases. CDR3 length: 15 amino acids. The CDR3 DNA follows: TGTGCCAGTAGTATAGGCGCGCCTTCCAATCAGCCCCAGCATTTT. Translating gives CASSIGAPSNQPQHF.

This chain connects TRBV19 to TRBJ1-2; TRBD1 matches 8 bases. The germline CDR1 and CDR2 sequences are LNHDA and SQIVND (reference sequence). V dropped 4 bases and J dropped 4; count of bases not matched to a gene: 8. CDR3 length: 15 residues. This chain's CDR3 is CASSSRQGRSYGYTF. In nucleotides, the CDR3 is TGTGCCAGTAGTAGTCGACAGGGGCGTAGCTATGGCTACACCTTC.

This clone was seen repeatedly, ten times or more. The gene calls are TRBV7-9 and TRBJ2-3; no reliable D call. The CDR3 length is 15 residues. CDR1 and CDR2 (germline): SEHNR, FQNEAQ (reference sequence). V was pared by 3 bases and J by 6 bases, with 16 bases between. CDR3 in amino acids: CASSFWVGNRDTQYF. In DNA form, the CDR3 reads TGTGCCAGCAGCTTTTGGGTGGGGAATCGGGATACGCAGTATTTT.

This clone was picked up one time. V usage is TRBV2 and J usage is TRBJ1-1; D is possibly TRBD1 (6 bases). Germline V gene lookup returns CDR1 SNHLY and CDR2 FYNNEI. This CDR3 has 13 residues. The V end was cut by 10 bases, the J end by 3 bases, with 15 bases between. CDR3 sequence: CATGGRAYTEAFF. DNA for the CDR3: TGTGCCACCGGGGGGCGGGCGTACACTGAAGCTTTCTTT.

This clone was recorded a few times. The CDR3: CSVGGANTEAFF. The CDR3 region has the DNA TGCAGCGTTGGTGGGGCGAACACTGAAGCTTTCTTT. The chain employs TRBV29-1 and TRBJ1-1; D possibly corresponds to TRBD1 (5 bases). Deletions cut 4 bases from V and 1 base from J, with 7 bases between. The CDR3 contains 12 residues. Per germline, CDR1 SQVTM and CDR2 ANQGSEA.

This sequence joins TRBV9 and TRBJ1-1; D uncertain. In germline, CDR1 is SGDLS, CDR2 YYNGEE. The germline V and J ends were trimmed by 2 bases and 4 bases, with 6 bases remaining between them. This CDR3 has 12 residues. DNA of the CDR3: TGTGCCAGCAGCGTCCACAGCACTGAAGCTTTCTTT. Its translation is CASSVHSTEAFF.

This clone was counted a single time. The chain joins TRBV7-2 to TRBJ2-1, with D hard to call. The CDR3 has 14 amino acids. V lost 2 bases and J 9 bases, leaving 14 bases between the germline ends. Germline values: CDR1 SGHTA, CDR2 FQGNSA. CDR3 in amino acids: CASSLIQLVSEQFF. Written as DNA, the CDR3 is TGTGCCAGCAGCTTAATTCAGCTAGTAAGTGAGCAGTTCTTC.

This chain links TRBV30 with TRBJ1-3; D is unclear. This CDR3 region has 13 residues. Germline V lookup: CDR1 GTSNPN, CDR2 SVGIG (reference sequence). V was trimmed by 1 base and J by 7 bases, leaving 11 bases between them. The CDR3 reads CAWSDDIGNTIYF. The CDR3 nucleotides are TGTGCCTGGAGTGATGACATCGGGAACACCATATATTTT.

This clone was recorded once. This chain links TRBV7-2 with TRBJ2-5; TRBD2 matches 12 bases. The junction had 3 bases not matched to a gene; V was cut back by 1 base and J by 0 bases. Germline V gene lookup returns CDR1 SGHTA and CDR2 FQGNSA. The CDR3 is 17 amino acids. The CDR3 region has the DNA TGTGCCAGCAGCTTAGAGGGGACTAGCGGGTACCAAGAGACCCAGTACTTC. Residues: CASSLEGTSGYQETQYF.

The chain combines TRBV28 with TRBJ2-7; a possible D gene is TRBD2 (7 bases). The length of the CDR3 is 12 residues. Trimming stripped 10 bases from V and 2 bases from J, with 12 bases between. Germline V lookup: CDR1 MDHEN, CDR2 SYDVKM. CDR3 in amino acids: CAIRGGAYEQYF. In nucleotides, the CDR3 is TGTGCCATTAGGGGGGGGGCCTACGAGCAGTACTTC.

The sample holds one count of this clone. J is TRBJ2-7 and V is TRBV12-5, with 10 bases fitting TRBD1. Per the germline V gene, CDR1 is LGHNT and CDR2 is FRNRAP. V lost 6 bases and J lost 2; bases outside the gene matches: 4. The CDR3 consists of 14 residues. As DNA, the CDR3 is TGTGCTAGTGGAGGGACAGGGGTGACCTACGAGCAGTACGTC. Translation gives CASGGTGVTYEQYV.

The chain employs TRBV11-1 and TRBJ2-7; 8 nucleotides agree with TRBD1. Germline CDR1 and CDR2: SGHAT and FQDESV (reference sequence). The CDR3 spans 16 residues. V gave up 4 bases and J gave up 5 bases; unmatched junction bases: 13. The CDR3 spells CASSSRQGLIFHEQYF. DNA of the CDR3: TGTGCCAGCAGCTCCCGACAGGGGCTAATCTTCCACGAGCAGTACTTC.

The chain has TRBV5-1 and TRBJ2-7, with D perhaps matching TRBD2 (6 bases). This CDR3 comprises 13 residues. The germline gives CDR1 SGHRS, CDR2 YFSETQ. The V and J ends lost 4 bases and 6 bases respectively, with 14 bases between them. The DNA of the CDR3 is TGCGCCAGCAGCATGGGACTCCCCGGCGAGCAGTACTTC. This encodes CASSMGLPGEQYF.

The chain employs TRBV5-4 and TRBJ2-3; no definite D call. CDR3 size: 13 residues. Germline CDR1 SGHNT, CDR2 YYREEE (reference sequence). V lost 2 bases and J lost 5, with 9 bases in between. As DNA, the CDR3 is TGTGCCAGCAGCTTTATAGAGCAAGATACGCAGTATTTT. Amino acid sequence: CASSFIEQDTQYF.

This clone was recorded a few times. This chain connects TRBV7-9 to TRBJ1-2, with a possible D match to TRBD1 (6 bases). The CDR3 contains 13 residues. V was shortened by 3 bases and J by 5 bases, with 10 bases between the two germline ends. Germline loops: CDR1 SEHNR, CDR2 FQNEAQ (reference sequence). As DNA, the CDR3 is TGTGCCAGCAGCTTCGCCAGGGGATATGGCTACACCTTC. Translated, it gives CASSFARGYGYTF.